These 17 T cell receptor beta chains were all obtained from the same sample, sequenced in a study of T-cell memory formation after mild COVID-19. TCRdb re-analysed the 5' RACE reads in MiXCR, keeping a single row per CDR3 protein. The table has 500,000 to 650,000 distinct CDR3 sequences, roughly 22% seen once. Source material: PBMCs or a T cell subset sorted from them (not recorded which). The receptors derive from an adult woman who had mild COVID-19 (a few samples of this study predate the infection). Cell type and time point are not known.

This clonotype was detected only a few times. The V and J genes are TRBV7-3 and TRBJ2-1; D is perhaps TRBD1 (6 bases). The germline V gene has CDR1 SGHTA and CDR2 FQGTGA. The V end lost 6 bases, the J end lost 2 bases, and 17 bases lay between the germline ends. The CDR3 totals 16 residues. The CDR3 DNA sequence: TGTGCCAGCAGTCCTCCCGGGACAACCACCTACAATGAGCAGTTCTTC. Its translation: CASSPPGTTTYNEQFF.

The chain carries TRBV6-6 and TRBJ1-5; no clear D gene. This CDR3 contains 14 residues. Germline CDR1 and CDR2: MNHNY and SVGAGI (reference sequence). Trimming pared 6 bases from V and 6 bases from J, leaving 15 bases between. The CDR3 spells CASSLLGSAQPQHF. In DNA form, the CDR3 reads TGTGCCAGCAGCTTACTAGGGTCGGCTCAGCCCCAGCATTTT.

The J gene is TRBJ1-2, the V gene TRBV11-2, with D hard to call. The CDR3 has 13 residues. Germline-derived CDR1 and CDR2 are SGHAT and FQNNGV. With 1 base removed from V and 6 bases from J, the gap between germline ends came to 9 bases. The CDR3 DNA sequence: TGTGCCAGCAGCTTAGCGTTGGAAGATGGCTACACCTTC. This sequence encodes CASSLALEDGYTF.

V gene TRBV7-2 combines with J gene TRBJ1-6, with TRBD1 matching 9 bases. Germline V CDR1 and CDR2: SGHTA, FQGNSA. There are 16 residues in the CDR3. V lost 5 bases, J lost 10 bases, and 12 bases stayed unmatched. The CDR3 is CASSGRTGGSGSPLHF. CDR3 nucleotides: TGTGCCAGCAGCGGACGTACAGGGGGCTCTGGATCACCCCTCCACTTT. The full variable domain, completed using reference TRBV7-2 and TRBJ1-6, is GAGVSQSPSNKVTEKGKDVELRCDPISGHTALYWYRQSLGQGLEFLIYFQGNSAPDKSGLPSDRFSAERTGGSVSTLTIQRTQQEDSAVYLCASSGRTGGSGSPLHFGNGTRLTVT.

The chain carries TRBV18 and TRBJ2-3; possibly TRBD2 for D (5 bases). V lost 3 bases, J lost 4 bases, and 17 bases lay in between. This CDR3 spans 16 amino acids. Germline V gene lookup returns CDR1 KGHSH and CDR2 LQKENI. The CDR3 sequence is CASSPFTRIVADTQYF. CDR3 sequence (DNA): TGTGCCAGCTCACCTTTTACTAGGATAGTGGCAGATACGCAGTATTTT.

This chain links TRBV6-1 with TRBJ2-1; 7 bases line up with TRBD2. The CDR3 runs to 15 residues. Looked up from germline, CDR1 is MNHNS and CDR2 is SASEGT. With 2 bases clipped from V and 4 bases from J, the junction kept 5 bases outside the gene matches. The CDR3 region has the DNA TGTGCCAGCAGTGAATTGGGGGGGGATTACAATGAGCAGTTCTTC. Translation: CASSELGGDYNEQFF.

This clonotype has only a few counts. The chain is built from TRBV24-1 and TRBJ1-4; possibly TRBD1 for D (5 bases). This CDR3 has 16 residues. Germline values: CDR1 KGHDR, CDR2 SFDVKD. Trimming pared 4 bases from V and 3 bases from J, leaving 14 bases between. CDR3 nucleotides: TGTGCCACCAGTGAGCCCACAGGAGGGGCTAATGAAAAACTGTTTTTT. It translates to CATSEPTGGANEKLFF.

The CDR3, as DNA: TGTTCCACCACAATAGGACCCACCTACGAGCAGTACTTC. It yields the protein CSTTIGPTYEQYF. The genes are TRBV7-9 and TRBJ2-7; D uncertain. Germline CDR1 and CDR2: SEHNR and FQNEAQ (reference sequence). CDR3 length: 13 residues.

The J gene is TRBJ2-3, the V gene TRBV20-1, with 12 bases identical to TRBD2. Trimming at V came to 4 bases and at J to 3 bases, leaving 5 bases not matched to a gene. The CDR3 is made up of 15 amino acids. Germline V gives CDR1 DFQATT, CDR2 SNEGSKA (reference sequence). CDR3 nucleotide sequence: TGCAGTGCTATAAAGACTAGCGGGAGAACAGATACGCAGTATTTT. Encoded protein: CSAIKTSGRTDTQYF.

This clonotype showed up just a few times. The chain carries TRBV5-1 and TRBJ2-1; 9 nucleotides line up with TRBD1. Germline CDR1 is SGHRS and CDR2 is YFSETQ. There are 15 residues in the CDR3. Trimming cost V 0 bases and J 5 bases; bases outside gene matches: 3. CDR3 protein: CASSLGGTGNNEQFF. For the CDR3, the DNA is TGCGCCAGCAGCTTGGGTGGGACAGGGAACAATGAGCAGTTCTTC. Full variable domain (missing parts from reference TRBV5-1 and TRBJ2-1): KAGVTQTPRYLIKTRGQQVTLSCSPISGHRSVSWYQQTPGQGLQFLFEYFSETQRNKGNFPGRFSGRQFSNSRSEMNVSTLELGDSALYLCASSLGGTGNNEQFFGPGTRLTVL.

The chain recombines TRBV5-6 with TRBJ2-3; D remains unclear. From germline, CDR1 is SGHDT and CDR2 YYEEEE. The CDR3 has 16 amino acids. V was cut by 5 bases and J by 1 base, with 17 bases left in between. The CDR3 reads CASSDGPRSRTDTQYF. In DNA form, the CDR3 reads TGTGCCAGCAGTGACGGACCGCGGAGCCGCACAGATACGCAGTATTTT.

The chain joins TRBV5-1 to TRBJ2-1; no clear D gene. Deletions cut 3 bases from V and 5 bases from J, with 12 bases between. The CDR3 length is 14 residues. Germline V gene data show CDR1 as SGHRS and CDR2 as YFSETQ. The CDR3 coding sequence is TGCGCCAGCAGCTCCGGAGCTGTTCACAATGAGCAGTTCTTC. This gives the protein CASSSGAVHNEQFF.

This clonotype appeared a few times. The chain couples TRBV29-1 to TRBJ1-1, with D perhaps matching TRBD1 (6 bases). From germline, CDR1 is SQVTM and CDR2 ANQGSEA. V was shortened by 7 bases and J by 0 bases, with 12 bases between the two germline ends. This CDR3 region has 13 residues. The CDR3, as DNA: TGCAGCGGGAATAGACAGGTGAACACTGAAGCTTTCTTT. Translating it yields CSGNRQVNTEAFF.

This chain joins TRBV5-1 and TRBJ1-1; possible D gene TRBD1, 5 bases. The CDR3 totals 14 residues. V lost 5 bases to trimming and J lost 1 base, with 12 bases between them. Per the germline V gene, CDR1 is SGHRS and CDR2 is YFSETQ. The CDR3 protein is CASSSGPRNTEAFF. The CDR3 DNA follows: TGCGCCAGCAGTTCGGGACCCAGGAACACTGAAGCTTTCTTT.

The chain joins TRBV19 to TRBJ2-7; maybe TRBD1 (5 bases). Germline V CDR1 and CDR2: LNHDA, SQIVND (reference sequence). Trimming took off 3 bases at V and 6 bases at J, with 15 bases between the two ends. This CDR3 has 14 residues. The CDR3: CASSIQGGPSEQYF. The CDR3 DNA sequence: TGTGCCAGTAGTATTCAGGGTGGGCCGAGCGAGCAGTACTTC.

The CDR3 DNA is TGTGCCTGGAGTTGGAGGGAGGGCAGCGAGCAGTACTTC. Translating gives CAWSWREGSEQYF. The rearrangement joins TRBV30 to TRBJ2-7; TRBD2 agrees at 7 bases. The germline V gene encodes CDR1 GTSNPN and CDR2 SVGIG (reference sequence). This CDR3 spans 13 amino acids. V lost 2 bases to trimming and J lost 6 bases; unmatched junction nucleotides: 7.

The table lists this clonotype with many counts. The chain couples TRBV7-9 to TRBJ2-7; D is undetermined. This CDR3 contains 12 residues. V was clipped by 6 bases and J by 5 bases, with 11 bases between them. Germline CDR1 reads SEHNR; CDR2 reads FQNEAQ (reference sequence). CDR3: CASSSLGDEQYF. The CDR3 coding sequence is TGTGCCAGCAGTTCCCTAGGTGACGAGCAGTACTTC.